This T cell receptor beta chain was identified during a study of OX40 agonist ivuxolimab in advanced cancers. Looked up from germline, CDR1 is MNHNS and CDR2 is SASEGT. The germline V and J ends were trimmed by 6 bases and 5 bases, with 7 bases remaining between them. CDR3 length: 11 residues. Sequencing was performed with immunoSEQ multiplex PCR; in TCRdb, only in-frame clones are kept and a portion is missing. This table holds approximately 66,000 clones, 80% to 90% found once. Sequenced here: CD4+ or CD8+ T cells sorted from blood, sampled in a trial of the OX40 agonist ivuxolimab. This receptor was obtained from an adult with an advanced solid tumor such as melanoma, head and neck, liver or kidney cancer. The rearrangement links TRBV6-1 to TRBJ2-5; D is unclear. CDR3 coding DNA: TGTGCCAGCAGAGAACGGGAGACCCAGTACTTC. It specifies CASRERETQYF.